The rows below give T cell receptor beta chains drawn from one sample of a study of blood T cell repertoires in COVID-19. The method was immunoSEQ multiplex PCR; TCRdb's version includes in-frame clones alone and lacks a portion of them. The sample holds roughly 69,000 clones, 80% to 90% seen once. Material: peripheral blood. The receptors shown here come from a man aged 50 to 59 with active COVID-19. CDR3s leave out the opening cysteine and the closing phenylalanine or tryptophan.

J: TRBJ2-1; V: TRBV27; CDR3: ASSGTSGYNEQF
J: TRBJ1-2; V: TRBV12-3/TRBV12-4; CDR3: AWSWAGEYT
J: TRBJ1-5; V: TRBV24-1; CDR3: ATSANSGNQPQH
J: TRBJ2-2; V: TRBV28; CDR3: ASSFGGRNTGELF
J: TRBJ1-1; V: TRBV18; CDR3: ASSPISGGSEAF
J: TRBJ1-4; V: TRBV28; CDR3: ASRVQTGGFKEKLF
J: TRBJ1-2; V: TRBV28; CDR3: ASYTGQAAGYT
J: TRBJ2-3; V: TRBV5-1; CDR3: ASSPRTSGSADTQY
J: TRBJ1-6; V: TRBV6-5; CDR3: ASSNGQDYNSPLH
J: TRBJ2-5; V: TRBV7-2; CDR3: ASSLIVVLRYQETQY
J: TRBJ1-2; V: TRBV9; CDR3: ASSAAGGLGGYT
J: TRBJ1-1; V: TRBV12-3/TRBV12-4; CDR3: ASSFAGGTEAF
J: TRBJ2-2; V: TRBV7-3; CDR3: ASSLSPGANTGELF
J: TRBJ2-3; V: TRBV9; CDR3: ASTLSGASTDTQY
J: TRBJ2-1; V: TRBV7-2; CDR3: ASSARDRGVNEQF
J: TRBJ1-6; V: TRBV28; CDR3: ASSLPMTAGNSPLH
J: TRBJ1-2; V: TRBV5-4; CDR3: ASSLRTGDRGYT
J: TRBJ2-7; V: TRBV15; CDR3: ATSREPGGAYEQY
J: TRBJ2-1; V: TRBV7-3; CDR3: ASSPQGQGYNEQF
J: TRBJ2-5; V: TRBV7-2; CDR3: ASSLRRGQETQY
J: TRBJ2-3; V: TRBV5-6; CDR3: ASSPEAGDTQY
J: TRBJ2-5; V: TRBV11-2; CDR3: ASSLGLALETQY